Included here is one TCR beta chain sequence, with context. A multiplex PCR was run with 60 Vbeta primers and 13 Jbeta primers. Sequencing used immunoSEQ multiplex PCR; TCRdb keeps in-frame clones, though not all of them. This sample carries more than 130,000 clones, around 77% of them seen once, and the ten largest clones take roughly 2%. Though probably carrying unrecorded immune exposures, donors were nominally healthy at sampling. Germline values: CDR1 SGHRS, CDR2 YFSETQ. The junction had 12 bases not matched to a gene; V was cut back by 4 bases and J by 7 bases. This CDR3 contains 16 residues. The data belong to a study of cytomegalovirus exposure and HLA in healthy donors.

The sequence was obtained from a man aged 25 to 40 in good health and CMV-seronegative. The J gene is TRBJ2-7, the V gene TRBV5-1; TRBD1 matches at 12 bases. The specimen was PBMCs. CDR3 sequence: CASSPEGGQGAFEQYF. The CDR3 DNA is TGCGCCAGCAGCCCGGAGGGGGGACAGGGGGCGTTTGAGCAGTACTTC. The entire variable domain, with the rest obtained from reference TRBV5-1 and TRBJ2-7, is as follows: KAGVTQTPRYLIKTRGQQVTLSCSPISGHRSVSWYQQTPGQGLQFLFEYFSETQRNKGNFPGRFSGRQFSNSRSEMNVSTLELGDSALYLCASSPEGGQGAFEQYFGPGTRLTVT.